These 3 T cell receptor beta chains share one sample of origin, sequenced in a study of CD8 T cells in Susac syndrome. RNA was extracted with the RNeasy kit, and a quantity of roughly 0.5 to 1 ug was reverse transcribed using random hexamers. TCRdb reprocessed the immunoSEQ multiplex PCR reads with MiXCR, giving one entry per CDR3 protein. The sample lists roughly 180,000 distinct CDR3 sequences; approximately 94% were seen once. The specimen was CD4+ T cells from PBMCs. These receptors originate from a human donor with multiple sclerosis.

The rearrangement uses TRBV5-6 and TRBJ2-5, with TRBD2 identical over 10 bases. This CDR3 contains 16 residues. Trimming cost V 0 bases and J 1 base; bases outside gene matches: 3. CDR1 and CDR2 from the germline V gene are SGHDT and YYEEEE. Written as DNA, the CDR3 is TGTGCCAGCAGCTTGGTGGCTAGCGGGAGCCAAGAGACCCAGTACTTC. It codes for CASSLVASGSQETQYF.

This chain joins TRBV28 and TRBJ2-4; tentative D call: TRBD2 (6 bases). The CDR3 is 13 amino acids. V lost 6 bases and J 8 bases, leaving 14 bases between the germline ends. The germline V gene encodes CDR1 MDHEN and CDR2 SYDVKM. CDR3 nucleotides: TGTGCCAGCAGCGCATACGGGAGTGACATTCAGTACTTC. This encodes CASSAYGSDIQYF. Combining the CDR3 with reference TRBV28 and TRBJ2-4 gives the whole variable domain DVKVTQSSRYLVKRTGEKVFLECVQDMDHENMFWYRQDPGLGLRLIYFSYDVKMKEKGDIPEGYSVSREKKERFSLILESASTNQTSMYLCASSAYGSDIQYFGAGTRLSVL.

V and J are TRBV5-4 and TRBJ1-3, with a weak D call TRBD1 (5 bases). Germline V gene lookup returns CDR1 SGHNT and CDR2 YYREEE (reference sequence). This CDR3 has 14 residues. V was shortened by 4 bases and J by 3 bases, with 11 bases between the two germline ends. As DNA, the CDR3 is TGTGCCAGCAGCGGGGGACCATTTGGAAACACCATATATTTT. Protein sequence: CASSGGPFGNTIYF. The variable domain in full, with the rest retrieved from reference TRBV5-4 and TRBJ1-3, is ETGVTQSPTHLIKTRGQQVTLRCSSQSGHNTVSWYQQALGQGPQFIFQYYREEENGRGNFPPRFSGLQFPNYSSELNVNALELDDSALYLCASSGGPFGNTIYFGEGSWLTVV.